This T cell receptor beta chain was identified in a study of cytomegalovirus exposure and HLA in healthy donors. As for the study in general: Within an early data release were around 87 million unique TCRs drawn from HLA-typed donors.

The PCR contained 60 Vbeta and 13 Jbeta primers. Assay: immunoSEQ multiplex PCR; the TCRdb copy retains only in-frame clones and omits some. This sample carries under 150,000 clones, over 65% of them seen once, and the ten largest clones take around 3.6%. The V gene's germline CDR1 is SQVTM and CDR2 ANQGSEA. This CDR3 comprises 14 residues. V dropped 3 bases and J dropped 2 bases, with 13 bases sitting between them. Material: PBMCs. The TCR comes from a man under 40 in good health and CMV-seronegative. The V and J genes are TRBV29-1 and TRBJ1-2, with a possible D match to TRBD1 (5 bases). The CDR3 bases are TGCAGCGTTGAGGAACCGGGACTAAACTATGGCTACACCTTC. Amino acid sequence: CSVEEPGLNYGYTF.